The next 27 T cell receptor beta chains were all read from a single sample in a study of blood T cell repertoires in COVID-19. TCRdb's copy holds only in-frame clones and misses some; the assay was immunoSEQ multiplex PCR. The data show approximately 130,000 clones, about 80% seen once. Sequences were obtained from peripheral blood. These receptors were obtained from a human donor in a cohort sampled during active COVID-19.

The V call is TRBV6-1, the J call TRBJ1-3, with no clear D. Looked up from germline, CDR1 is MNHNS and CDR2 is SASEGT. V lost 1 base and J 0 bases, leaving 7 bases between the germline ends. The CDR3 consists of 15 residues. CDR3 DNA sequence: TGTGCCAGCAGTGAAGTAGCTCTCTCTGGAAACACCATATATTTT. It is translated as CASSEVALSGNTIYF.

This chain links TRBV5-6 with TRBJ1-4, with 7 positions matching TRBD1. This CDR3 region has 16 residues. J was trimmed by 8 bases and V by 6 bases; bases with no gene match: 16. Germline CDR1 is SGHDT and CDR2 is YYEEEE. The CDR3 is CASIRLLTGREEKLFF. In nucleotides, the CDR3 is TGTGCCAGCATCCGTCTCCTGACAGGGCGGGAAGAAAAACTGTTTTTT.

The V gene is TRBV5-1, the J gene TRBJ2-2; the D gene is possibly TRBD2 (6 bases). The CDR3 extends over 16 amino acids. V lost 4 bases and J lost 4, with 17 bases in between. Germline V gene lookup returns CDR1 SGHRS and CDR2 YFSETQ. CDR3 sequence (DNA): TGCGCCAGCAGCCCGACGGGGGTTTCGGGCACCGGGGAGCTGTTTTTT. It specifies CASSPTGVSGTGELFF.

This clone turned up a few times. The rearrangement joins TRBV6-5 to TRBJ2-1; TRBD2 matches 10 bases. This CDR3 has 14 residues. The V and J ends lost 11 bases and 0 bases, in that order; junction bases with no gene match: 4. Germline values: CDR1 MNHEY, CDR2 SVGAGI. CDR3 bases: TGTGCCTGTGAGCGGGGGGGCTCCTACAATGAGCAGTTCTTC. This codes for CACERGGSYNEQFF.

V gene TRBV2 combines with J gene TRBJ1-5; unclear D gene. V was clipped by 7 bases and J by 0 bases, with 10 bases between them. This CDR3 is built from 14 residues. The V gene's germline CDR1 is SNHLY and CDR2 FYNNEI. The CDR3 DNA sequence: TGTGCCAGCACGGGTCACCTTAGCAATCAGCCCCAGCATTTT. Residues: CASTGHLSNQPQHF.

V usage is TRBV10-2 and J usage is TRBJ2-1; possibly TRBD1 for D (5 bases). The germline gives CDR1 WSHSY, CDR2 SAAADI. V shed 5 bases and J shed 6 bases, with 5 bases lying between them. The CDR3 loop spans 11 amino acids. As DNA, the CDR3 is TGCGCCAGCAGTAGGGGCAATGAGCAGTTCTTC. Translating gives CASSRGNEQFF.

There are a few counts of this clone. The chain has TRBV2 and TRBJ1-4, with TRBD1 matching 8 bases. This CDR3 is 14 amino acids long. V lost 6 bases and J lost 3; bases outside the gene matches: 3. Germline V CDR1 and CDR2: SNHLY, FYNNEI. The CDR3 reads CASRQTGANEKLFF. In DNA form, the CDR3 reads TGTGCCAGCAGACAGACAGGGGCTAATGAAAAACTGTTTTTT.

V usage is TRBV10-3 and J usage is TRBJ1-6, with 8 bases identical to TRBD1. The CDR3 runs 14 residues. The V and J ends lost 4 bases and 9 bases, in that order; junction bases with no gene match: 5. CDR1 is ENHRY, CDR2 SYGVKD, per germline. The DNA for the CDR3 is TGTGCCATCAGTGTGGACAGGGTGGGTTCACCCCTCCACTTT. Residues: CAISVDRVGSPLHF.

CDR3 sequence (DNA): TGCAGCGTAAAAGAGGGGGCGGACGAGCAGTACTTC. Translated: CSVKEGADEQYF. The J gene is TRBJ2-7, the V gene TRBV29-1, with 7 bases matching TRBD1. V shed 6 bases and J 5 bases; nucleotides not matched to a gene: 7. Per the germline V gene, CDR1 is SQVTM and CDR2 is ANQGSEA. The CDR3 runs to 12 residues.

The chain links TRBV27 to TRBJ2-7; 9 bases are a match to TRBD1. CDR3 length: 14 amino acids. Trimming cost V 5 bases and J 1 base; bases outside gene matches: 3. Germline-derived CDR1 and CDR2 are MNHEY and SMNVEV (reference sequence). This chain's CDR3 is CASSTGQGSYEQYF. The CDR3 coding sequence is TGTGCCAGCAGTACGGGACAGGGATCCTACGAGCAGTACTTC.

This rearrangement joins TRBV5-6 to TRBJ2-1; 9 bases line up with TRBD2. The CDR3 consists of 14 residues. V gave up 1 base and J gave up 8 bases; unmatched junction bases: 4. Germline V CDR1 and CDR2: SGHDT, YYEEEE. In DNA, the CDR3 is TGTGCCAGCAGCTTGCTAGCGGGGTCCCATGAGCAGTTCTTC. It is translated as CASSLLAGSHEQFF.

This clone has more than one count but fewer than ten. This CDR3 is CASSPSEPGTGELFF. The CDR3 DNA reads TGTGCCAGCAGTCCCAGTGAGCCCGGGACCGGGGAGCTGTTTTTT. The chain links TRBV27 to TRBJ2-2; D is uncertain. With 5 bases removed from V and 5 bases from J, the gap between germline ends came to 15 bases. CDR1 and CDR2 (germline): MNHEY, SMNVEV (reference sequence). The CDR3 runs 15 residues.

In this sample, this clone turned up a few times. V and J are TRBV5-5 and TRBJ2-7; tentatively, D is TRBD2 (5 bases). Germline CDR1 reads SGHKS; CDR2 reads YYEKEE (reference sequence). CDR3 length equals 14 residues. Trimming pared 1 base from V and 5 bases from J, leaving 13 bases between. The CDR3 region is CASSLTGVGNEQYF. The CDR3 nucleotides read TGTGCCAGCAGCTTGACCGGGGTCGGGAACGAGCAGTACTTC.

The chain has TRBV10-3 and TRBJ2-7; 7 bases line up with TRBD1. Germline CDR1 is ENHRY and CDR2 is SYGVKD. The CDR3 has 12 amino acids. Unmatched junction bases numbered 1, after V lost 3 bases and J lost 5 bases. In DNA, the CDR3 is TGTGCCATCAGTGACCAGGGGGACGAGCAGTACTTC. Protein sequence: CAISDQGDEQYF.

This clone was counted once. This chain links TRBV7-9 with TRBJ2-5; maybe TRBD2 (6 bases). Germline V gene data show CDR1 as SEHNR and CDR2 as FQNEAQ (reference sequence). Trimming removed 0 bases from V and 4 bases from J, with 24 bases in between. This CDR3 region has 19 residues. The CDR3 coding sequence is TGTGCCAGCAGCTTAGCGCTGGGGCGCAGTATCGGGGGAGGAGAGACCCAGTACTTC. Its translation is CASSLALGRSIGGGETQYF.

The chain has TRBV5-1 and TRBJ1-5, with D unresolved. V gave up 1 base and J gave up 0 bases, with 8 bases separating them. CDR1 SGHRS and CDR2 YFSETQ come from the germline V gene. This CDR3 region has 15 residues. The CDR3 DNA reads TGCGCCAGCAGCTTGAGCGGGAATAGCAATCAGCCCCAGCATTTT. Protein: CASSLSGNSNQPQHF.

This clone came up once. V usage is TRBV2 and J usage is TRBJ2-7, with D possibly being TRBD1 (5 bases). Germline loops: CDR1 SNHLY, CDR2 FYNNEI. The ends were cut back, 5 bases at V and 2 bases at J, with 16 bases in the middle. The CDR3 totals 15 residues. The CDR3 DNA reads TGTGCCAGCAGTCCCGGGTGGGGCCGTCCCTACGAGCAGTACTTC. Translated, it gives CASSPGWGRPYEQYF.

The gene calls are TRBV6-5 and TRBJ1-3; D unclear. The CDR3 is 15 residues long. Trimming removed 0 bases from V and 2 bases from J, with 8 bases in between. Germline CDR1 and CDR2: MNHEY and SVGAGI. The CDR3, as DNA: TGTGCCAGCAGTTACTCGAGGGTTCCTGGAAACACCATATATTTT. It specifies CASSYSRVPGNTIYF.

V is TRBV27 and J is TRBJ2-7; tentative D call: TRBD2 (5 bases). V lost 6 bases to trimming and J lost 4 bases, with 10 bases between them. CDR3 length equals 12 residues. Germline values: CDR1 MNHEY, CDR2 SMNVEV (reference sequence). DNA of the CDR3: TGTGCCAGCAGGTCCCTAGCTTACGAGCAGTACTTC. This translates into CASRSLAYEQYF.

V gene TRBV4-1 combines with J gene TRBJ2-3; TRBD1 might be the D (7 bases). V was clipped by 6 bases and J by 2 bases, with 18 bases between them. The germline gives CDR1 MGHRA, CDR2 YSYEKL. This CDR3 has 16 amino acids. CDR3 sequence (DNA): TGCGCCAGCAGGCGGAGGGGGACAGTGATCACAGATACGCAGTATTTT. Its protein product is CASRRRGTVITDTQYF.

The rearrangement uses TRBV5-1 and TRBJ1-2, with a possible D match to TRBD1 (6 bases). CDR3 length: 14 amino acids. Germline lookup yields CDR1 SGHRS and CDR2 YFSETQ. Trimming removed 3 bases at V and 1 base at J, with 10 bases between. The CDR3 sequence is CASSSGGLNYGYTF. The CDR3 DNA reads TGCGCCAGCAGCTCGGGGGGGCTTAACTATGGCTACACCTTC.

The V and J genes are TRBV4-1 and TRBJ2-7; a possible D gene is TRBD2 (5 bases). Germline V gene sequence: CDR1 MGHRA, CDR2 YSYEKL. The CDR3 covers 17 residues. Trimming removed 0 bases at V and 0 bases at J, with 15 bases between. CDR3 sequence reads: CASSQDTGFSSSYEQYF. CDR3 nucleotides: TGCGCCAGCAGCCAAGATACGGGGTTCTCCAGCTCCTACGAGCAGTACTTC.

This clone was picked up one time. The rearrangement uses TRBV6-1 and TRBJ2-7, with a tentative D call TRBD2 (6 bases). Germline assignment: CDR1 MNHNS and CDR2 SASEGT. Deletions cut 3 bases from V and 6 bases from J, with 12 bases between. The CDR3 covers 13 residues. The CDR3 loop is CASSDATRGEQYF. CDR3 bases: TGTGCCAGCAGTGACGCGACTAGAGGCGAGCAGTACTTC.

The chain is built from TRBV12-3 or TRBV12-4 and TRBJ2-1, with TRBD1 matching over 7 bases. V dropped 3 bases and J dropped 6; count of bases not matched to a gene: 2. This CDR3 comprises 13 residues. DNA of the CDR3: TGTGCCAGCAGTTTTCCAGGGGGCAATGAGCAGTTCTTC. This encodes CASSFPGGNEQFF.

The chain carries TRBV24-1 and TRBJ1-2, with D hard to call. This CDR3 comprises 13 residues. Germline V CDR1 and CDR2: KGHDR, SFDVKD. The V end lost 7 bases, the J end lost 3 bases, and 11 bases lay between the germline ends. The CDR3 bases are TGTGCCACCAGCGGAACAGCTTACTATGGCTACACCTTC. Protein product: CATSGTAYYGYTF.

The chain carries TRBV6-4 and TRBJ1-1; 8 bases fit TRBD1. This CDR3 spans 14 amino acids. Germline values: CDR1 MRHNA, CDR2 SNTAGT. Trimming cost V 6 bases and J 1 base; bases outside gene matches: 4. The CDR3 sequence: CASRAQGGNTEAFF. CDR3 bases: TGTGCCAGCAGAGCACAGGGGGGGAACACTGAAGCTTTCTTT.

The chain recombines TRBV7-8 with TRBJ1-4; 10 bases fit TRBD1. V trimming: 2 bases; J trimming: 2 bases; junction bases outside the gene matches: 5. This CDR3 contains 17 residues. Per germline, CDR1 SGHVS and CDR2 FQNEAQ. The CDR3 coding sequence is TGTGCCAGCAGCTTACAGAGACAGGGGGCGACTAATGAAAAACTGTTTTTT. Translated, it gives CASSLQRQGATNEKLFF.